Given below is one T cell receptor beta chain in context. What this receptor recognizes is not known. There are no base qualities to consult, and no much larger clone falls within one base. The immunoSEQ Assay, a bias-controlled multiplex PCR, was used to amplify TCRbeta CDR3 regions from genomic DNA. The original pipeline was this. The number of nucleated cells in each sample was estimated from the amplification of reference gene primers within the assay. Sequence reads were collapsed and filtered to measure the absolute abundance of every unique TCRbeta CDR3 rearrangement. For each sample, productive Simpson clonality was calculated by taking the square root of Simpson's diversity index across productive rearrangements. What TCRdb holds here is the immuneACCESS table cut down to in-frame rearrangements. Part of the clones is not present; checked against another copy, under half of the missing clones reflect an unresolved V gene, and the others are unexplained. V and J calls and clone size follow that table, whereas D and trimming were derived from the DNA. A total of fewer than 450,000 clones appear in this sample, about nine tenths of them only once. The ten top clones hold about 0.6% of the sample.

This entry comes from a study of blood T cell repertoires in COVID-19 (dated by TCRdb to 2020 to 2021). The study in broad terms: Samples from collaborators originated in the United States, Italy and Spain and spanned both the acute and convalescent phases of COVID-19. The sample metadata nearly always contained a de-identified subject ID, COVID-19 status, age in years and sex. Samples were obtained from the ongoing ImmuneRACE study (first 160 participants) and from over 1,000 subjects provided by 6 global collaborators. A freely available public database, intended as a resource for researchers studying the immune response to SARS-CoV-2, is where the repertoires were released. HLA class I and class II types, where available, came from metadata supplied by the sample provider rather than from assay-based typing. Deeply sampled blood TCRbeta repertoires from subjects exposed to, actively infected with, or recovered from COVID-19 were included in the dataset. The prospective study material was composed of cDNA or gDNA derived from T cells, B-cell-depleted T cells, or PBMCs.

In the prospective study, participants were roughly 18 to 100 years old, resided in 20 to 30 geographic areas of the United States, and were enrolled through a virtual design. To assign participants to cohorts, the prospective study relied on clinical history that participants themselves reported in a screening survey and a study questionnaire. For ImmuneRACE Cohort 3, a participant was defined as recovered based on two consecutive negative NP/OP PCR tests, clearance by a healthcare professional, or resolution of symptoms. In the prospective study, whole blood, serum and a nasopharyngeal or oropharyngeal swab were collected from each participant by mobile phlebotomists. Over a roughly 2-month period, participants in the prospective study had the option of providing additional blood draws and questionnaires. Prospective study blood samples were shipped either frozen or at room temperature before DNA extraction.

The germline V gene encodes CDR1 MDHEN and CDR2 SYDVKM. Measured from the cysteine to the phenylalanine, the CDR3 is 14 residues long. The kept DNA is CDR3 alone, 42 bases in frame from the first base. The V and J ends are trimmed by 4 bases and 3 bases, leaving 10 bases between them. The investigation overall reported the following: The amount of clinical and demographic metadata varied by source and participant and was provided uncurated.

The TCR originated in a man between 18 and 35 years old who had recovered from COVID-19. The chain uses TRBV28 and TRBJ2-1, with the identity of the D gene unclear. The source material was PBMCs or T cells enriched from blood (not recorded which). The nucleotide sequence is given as TGTGCCAGCAGTTCTTCCCGGGTCTACAATGAGCAGTTCTTC. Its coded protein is CASSSSRVYNEQFF.